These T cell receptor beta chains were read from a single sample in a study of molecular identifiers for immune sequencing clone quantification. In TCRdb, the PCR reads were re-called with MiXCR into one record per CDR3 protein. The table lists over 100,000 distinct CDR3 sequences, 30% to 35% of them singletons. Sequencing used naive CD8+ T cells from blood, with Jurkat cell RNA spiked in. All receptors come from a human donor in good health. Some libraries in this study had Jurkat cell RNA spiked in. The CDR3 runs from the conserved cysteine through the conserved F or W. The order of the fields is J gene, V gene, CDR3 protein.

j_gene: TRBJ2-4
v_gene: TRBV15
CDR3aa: CATSRTMNIQYF

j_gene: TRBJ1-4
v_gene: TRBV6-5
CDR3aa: CASSLSNEKLFF

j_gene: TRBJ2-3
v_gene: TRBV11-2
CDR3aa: CASSLGLDTQYF

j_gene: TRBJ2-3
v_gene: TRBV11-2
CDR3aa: CASSPTGGRGADTQYF

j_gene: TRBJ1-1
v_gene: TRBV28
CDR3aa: CASSLSMDRTDTEAFF

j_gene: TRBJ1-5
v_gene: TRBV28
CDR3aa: CASMKDQPQHF

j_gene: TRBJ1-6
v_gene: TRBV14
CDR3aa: CASSQVGASPLHF

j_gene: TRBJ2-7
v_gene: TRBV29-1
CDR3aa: CSAGTAQYEQYF

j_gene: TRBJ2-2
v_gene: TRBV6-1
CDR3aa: CASSVVDEEGTNTGELFF

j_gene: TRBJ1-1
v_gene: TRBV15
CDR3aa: CATSTNTEAFF

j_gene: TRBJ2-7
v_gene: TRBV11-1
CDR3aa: CASSLTGHSYEQYF

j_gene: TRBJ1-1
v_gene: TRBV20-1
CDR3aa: CSASFRRGVYTEAFF

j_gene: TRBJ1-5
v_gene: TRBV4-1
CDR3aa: CASSQHGRISNQPQHF

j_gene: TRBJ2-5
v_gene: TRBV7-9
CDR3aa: CASSLGQTQETQYF

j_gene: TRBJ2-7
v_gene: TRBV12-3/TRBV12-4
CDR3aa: CASSFLAGIDEQYF

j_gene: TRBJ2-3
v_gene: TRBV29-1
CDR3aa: CGVLGGDATLIVADF

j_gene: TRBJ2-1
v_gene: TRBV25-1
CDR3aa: CASSESSSYNEQFF

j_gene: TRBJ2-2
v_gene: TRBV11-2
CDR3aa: CASSLRPGTGITGELFF

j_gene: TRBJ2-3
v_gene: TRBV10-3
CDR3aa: CAIILGSSTDTQYF

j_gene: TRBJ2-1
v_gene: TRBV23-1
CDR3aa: CASSQKREVNNEQFF

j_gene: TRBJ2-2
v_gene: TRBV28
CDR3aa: CASSFRIYGELFF

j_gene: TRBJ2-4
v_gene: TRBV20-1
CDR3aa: CSALTSLTAKNIQYF

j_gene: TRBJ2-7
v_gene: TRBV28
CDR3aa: CASTAFYEQYF

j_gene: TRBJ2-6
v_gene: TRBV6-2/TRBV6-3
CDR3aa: CASRTRGVSVSGANVLTF

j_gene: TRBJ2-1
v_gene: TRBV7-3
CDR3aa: CASSQTGVNEQFF

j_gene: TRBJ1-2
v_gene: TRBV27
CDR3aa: CASSLFPQNGYTF

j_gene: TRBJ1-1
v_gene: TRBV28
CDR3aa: CASSPYRDTNTEAFF

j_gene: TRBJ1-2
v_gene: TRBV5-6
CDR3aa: CASSLEWTFTGYTF

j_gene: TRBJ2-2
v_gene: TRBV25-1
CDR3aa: CASSGQGRSGELFF

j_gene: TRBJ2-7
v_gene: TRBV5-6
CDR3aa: CASSLSRDEQYF

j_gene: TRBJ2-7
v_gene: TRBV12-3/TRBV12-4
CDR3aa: CASSSEGYEQYF

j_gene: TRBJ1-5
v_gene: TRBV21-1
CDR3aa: CASSRGPPREKPQHF

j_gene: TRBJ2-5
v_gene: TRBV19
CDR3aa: CASSPGTSGQETQYF

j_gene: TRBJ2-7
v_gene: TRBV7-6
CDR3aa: CASSPAVTYSYEQYF

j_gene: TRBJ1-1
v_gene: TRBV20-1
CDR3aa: CSARDPTPEAFF

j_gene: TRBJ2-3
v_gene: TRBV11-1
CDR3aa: CASSPTSGGGAVNTQYF

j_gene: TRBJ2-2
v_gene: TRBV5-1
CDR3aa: CASSLERTSGKDPGELFF

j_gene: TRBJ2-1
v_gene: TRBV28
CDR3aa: CASSGSWGSSYSEQFF

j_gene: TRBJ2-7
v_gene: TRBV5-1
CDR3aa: CASSFPGQSSYEQYF

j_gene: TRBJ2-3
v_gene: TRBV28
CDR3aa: CASSRLAGEEGDTQYF

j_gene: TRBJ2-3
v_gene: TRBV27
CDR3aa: CASSLSGGSGITDTQYF

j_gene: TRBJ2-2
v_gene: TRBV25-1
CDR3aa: CASSEWAGPNTGELFF

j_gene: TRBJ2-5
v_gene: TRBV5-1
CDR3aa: CASSLARVETQYF

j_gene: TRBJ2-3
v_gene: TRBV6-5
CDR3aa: CASSPHGTSGAYAQYF

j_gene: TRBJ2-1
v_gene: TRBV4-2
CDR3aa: CASSQEGTSGSNEQFF

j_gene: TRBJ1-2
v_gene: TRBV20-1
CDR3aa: CSASLGLTNYGYTF

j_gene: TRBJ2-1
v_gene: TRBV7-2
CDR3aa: CASSLDWTEDEQFF

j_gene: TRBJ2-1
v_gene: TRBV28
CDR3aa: CASSSSPWDSSRDEQFF

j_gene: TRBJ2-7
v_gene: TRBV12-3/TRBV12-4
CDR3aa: CASSLGPTEISYEQYF

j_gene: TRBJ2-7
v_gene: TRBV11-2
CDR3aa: CASSHTSGMIYEQYF

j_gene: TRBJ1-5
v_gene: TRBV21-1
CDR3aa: CASSKTTEYSNQPQHF

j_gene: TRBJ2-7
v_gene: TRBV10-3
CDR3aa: CATFTGLEQYF

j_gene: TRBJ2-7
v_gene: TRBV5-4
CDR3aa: CASSLGLYEQYF

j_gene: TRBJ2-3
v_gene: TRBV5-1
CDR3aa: CASSLVGIVTDTQYF

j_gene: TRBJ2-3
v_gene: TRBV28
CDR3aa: CASDGTSGEFSSDTQYF

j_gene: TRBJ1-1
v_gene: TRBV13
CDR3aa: CASSLGGLATEAFF

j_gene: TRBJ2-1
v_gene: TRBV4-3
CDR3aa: CASSQDQGTGGKGEQFF

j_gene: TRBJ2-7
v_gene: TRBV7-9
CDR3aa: CASSSVLAPYEQYF

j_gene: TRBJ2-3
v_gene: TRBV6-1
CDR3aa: CASSEEDSTSTDTQYF